Shown below are 17 T cell receptor beta chains from a single sample sequenced in a study of blood T cells in healthy people across ages. Primed by a sample-barcoded 5' primer and a J-beta primer mix, a second PCR proceeded for roughly 7 to 12 cycles. TCRdb re-called the 5' RACE reads with MiXCR, one entry per CDR3 protein. The repertoire consists of some 760,000 distinct CDR3 sequences, with about 25% occurring once and the leading ten covering more than 8%. Another study also made use of these data, one on T cells of mothers and their children.

Specimen: blood. The origin of the receptors is a boy aged 5-17 years in good health.

V is TRBV2 and J is TRBJ2-7; D possibly uses TRBD1 or TRBD2 (5 bases each). Germline V lookup: CDR1 SNHLY, CDR2 FYNNEI. V lost 6 bases and J lost 0, with 9 bases in between. This CDR3 is built from 13 residues. The CDR3 DNA reads TGTGCCAGCAGGGGGGACGCCTCCTACGAGCAGTACTTC. Translation gives CASRGDASYEQYF.

The chain joins TRBV12-3 or TRBV12-4 to TRBJ2-2; TRBD1 aligns across 10 bases. Unmatched junction bases numbered 7, after V lost 2 bases and J lost 7 bases. CDR3 length: 16 residues. CDR3 in amino acids: CASSLTGQGYYGELFF. The CDR3 DNA sequence: TGTGCCAGCAGTTTAACGGGACAGGGGTATTACGGGGAGCTGTTTTTT.

The count of this clonotype is one. The chain joins TRBV4-1 to TRBJ2-1; D is perhaps TRBD2 (5 bases). The CDR3 sequence is 14 residues long. The ends were cut back, 0 bases at V and 6 bases at J, with 9 bases in the middle. CDR1 is MGHRA and CDR2 is YSYEKL in the germline V gene. CDR3 sequence reads: CASSQEGVLNEQFF. In nucleotides, the CDR3 is TGCGCCAGCAGCCAAGAGGGAGTCCTCAATGAGCAGTTCTTC.

This rearrangement joins TRBV7-9 to TRBJ1-4, with a weak D call TRBD1 (6 bases). V lost 3 bases and J 11 bases, leaving 13 bases between the germline ends. Germline V lookup: CDR1 SEHNR, CDR2 FQNEAQ (reference sequence). The CDR3 is 13 residues long. The CDR3 nucleotides are TGTGCCAGCAGCTTGGGCCGGGACACGAAACTGTTTTTT. Amino acids: CASSLGRDTKLFF.

This clonotype was picked up a small number of times. V gene TRBV4-1 combines with J gene TRBJ2-3; 7 bases are a match to TRBD1. CDR3 length: 17 residues. V was clipped by 2 bases and J by 2 bases; unmatched bases: 10. Germline CDR1 MGHRA, CDR2 YSYEKL. The CDR3 here is CASSQRRGRLDTDTQYF. The CDR3, as DNA: TGCGCCAGCAGCCAAAGAAGGGGGCGTCTAGACACAGATACGCAGTATTTT.

The rearrangement joins TRBV28 to TRBJ1-4, with D possibly being TRBD1 (6 bases). Per germline, CDR1 MDHEN and CDR2 SYDVKM. Trimming stripped 3 bases from V and 8 bases from J, with 7 bases between. This CDR3 is 12 amino acids long. For the CDR3, the DNA is TGTGCCAGCAGTTTTCAGGGGGAAAAACTGTTTTTT. Encoded protein: CASSFQGEKLFF.

In this sample, this clonotype turned up many times. The rearrangement links TRBV6-2 or TRBV6-3 to TRBJ2-7, with D possibly TRBD1 on 6 matching bases. CDR3 length equals 12 residues. Trimming took off 7 bases at V and 1 base at J, with 8 bases between the two ends. Germline V gives CDR1 MNHEY, CDR2 SVGEGT. The CDR3 nucleotides are TGTGCCAGCACAGGACAGTCCTACGAGCAGTACTTC. Protein sequence: CASTGQSYEQYF.

The chain uses TRBV24-1 and TRBJ2-3; tentative D call: TRBD2 (6 bases). CDR1 and CDR2 from the germline V gene are KGHDR and SFDVKD. The V and J ends lost 3 bases and 5 bases respectively, with 14 bases between them. The CDR3 has 15 amino acids. The CDR3 DNA is TGTGCCACCAGTGATCCCCGGGGGTTGGAAGATACGCAGTATTTT. Its protein is CATSDPRGLEDTQYF.

This clonotype was seen more than once but under ten times. V is TRBV20-1 and J is TRBJ2-5; a possible D gene is TRBD2 (6 bases). The end of the DNA aligns better with TRBJ2-7, so the J call may be wrong. The CDR3 is 12 amino acids. CDR1 and CDR2 (germline): DFQATT, SNEGSKA (reference sequence). The CDR3 DNA follows: TGCAGTGCTGACGGGACTGGCTACGAGCAGTACTTC. Its protein product is CSADGTGYEQYF.

V is TRBV30 and J is TRBJ2-1, with 7 bases fitting TRBD1. The germline gives CDR1 GTSNPN, CDR2 SVGIG (reference sequence). Trimming took 1 base from V and 2 from J; bases not matched to a gene: 5. The CDR3 consists of 15 residues. CDR3 nucleotides: TGTGCCTGGAGTGCCGACAGGGTTGCCTACAATGAGCAGTTCTTC. Protein product: CAWSADRVAYNEQFF.

This clonotype has only a few counts. The genes are TRBV20-1 and TRBJ2-3; 9 nucleotides align to TRBD1. This CDR3 is 14 amino acids long. From germline, CDR1 is DFQATT and CDR2 SNEGSKA (reference sequence). The trim removed 6 bases at V and 0 bases at J, leaving 4 bases unmatched. CDR3 loop: CSAKDRGSTDTQYF. CDR3 DNA: TGCAGTGCAAAAGACAGGGGGAGCACAGATACGCAGTATTTT.

This chain connects TRBV28 to TRBJ2-5; no reliable D call. The CDR3 sequence is 14 residues long. Trimming removed 2 bases at V and 4 bases at J, with 11 bases between. CDR1 and CDR2 (germline): MDHEN, SYDVKM. Here the CDR3 reads CASSLEALAETQYF. As DNA, the CDR3 is TGTGCCAGCAGTTTAGAGGCGCTGGCAGAGACCCAGTACTTC. Using reference TRBV28 and TRBJ2-5 for the parts outside the CDR3, the full variable domain is DVKVTQSSRYLVKRTGEKVFLECVQDMDHENMFWYRQDPGLGLRLIYFSYDVKMKEKGDIPEGYSVSREKKERFSLILESASTNQTSMYLCASSLEALAETQYFGPGTRLLVL.

Only a few counts were recorded for this clonotype. V usage is TRBV5-6 and J usage is TRBJ2-1; D tentatively reads TRBD1 or TRBD2 (6 bases each). The CDR3 length is 16 residues. Germline V CDR1 and CDR2: SGHDT, YYEEEE. V was clipped by 3 bases and J by 1 base, with 14 bases between them. The DNA for the CDR3 is TGTGCCAGCAGCTCCCGGAGGGGGGTGTCCTACAATGAGCAGTTCTTC. It translates to CASSSRRGVSYNEQFF.

This clonotype was detected a few times. The gene calls are TRBV27 and TRBJ2-5; TRBD1 matches 7 bases. This CDR3 is 16 amino acids long. The V gene end was trimmed by 5 bases and the J gene end by 2 bases; junction bases not matched to a gene: 11. Germline CDR1 and CDR2: MNHEY and SMNVEV (reference sequence). The CDR3 DNA follows: TGTGCCAGCAGTCCCTACTCGAAGGGGGCGCAAGAGACCCAGTACTTC. As protein: CASSPYSKGAQETQYF.

The chain carries TRBV11-2 and TRBJ2-7; 7 bases map to TRBD2. The J call may be wrong; the DNA end is better matched by TRBJ2-1. CDR1 SGHAT and CDR2 FQNNGV come from the germline V gene. CDR3 size: 14 residues. CDR3 loop: CASSLGRTSNEQFF. CDR3 DNA: TGTGCCAGCAGCTTAGGAAGGACTAGCAATGAGCAGTTCTTC.

The rearrangement joins TRBV20-1 to TRBJ1-4; D is unclear. Trimming stripped 6 bases from V and 5 bases from J, with 16 bases between. Germline V gene lookup returns CDR1 DFQATT and CDR2 SNEGSKA (reference sequence). The CDR3 is made up of 14 amino acids. The CDR3: CSAEKKTGNEKLFF. The DNA of the CDR3 is TGCAGTGCCGAAAAGAAGACGGGGAATGAAAAACTGTTTTTT.

This clonotype was found a few times. The DNA of the CDR3 is TGTGCCAGCAACTTCGGGGGCAGTAACTATGGCTACACCTTC. This gives the protein CASNFGGSNYGYTF. The chain has TRBV5-5 and TRBJ1-2; the D gene is possibly TRBD1 (6 bases). CDR3 length: 14 amino acids. Trimming took off 6 bases at V and 1 base at J, with 13 bases between the two ends. CDR1 is SGHKS and CDR2 is YYEKEE in the germline V gene (reference sequence).